Sequencing of this TCR beta chain was carried out in a study of T cells in localized non-small cell lung cancer (dated by TCRdb to the early 2020s). For the study in its entirety: T cell repertoires of 200 to 300 early-stage NSCLC patients were analyzed, with tumors being compared against uninvolved tumor-adjacent lungs. The cohort consisted of approximately 240 treatment-naive NSCLC patients whose localized lung tumors had been resected. NSCLC patients had a mean age of roughly 69 years, and 120 to 150 were male and about 110 female.

The germline V gene encodes CDR1 SGHTA and CDR2 FQGNSA. V loses 2 bases at its end and J loses 0 bases; junction bases beyond the gene matches: 9. From cysteine to phenylalanine, the CDR3 is 18 amino acids long. Only the CDR3 region is kept as DNA, spanning 54 bases read in frame from base 1. As to this clone: The antigen it recognizes is unknown. Per-nucleotide qualities are absent, and no much larger clonotype sits a single base away.

What the research found in general, with its limitations: Because multi-region sequencing of the tumors was not done, intratumor heterogeneity could not be ruled out. Uninvolved tumor-adjacent lung showed the highest T cell clonality, higher than tumor, which suggests more focused antigenic responses in the uninvolved tumor-adjacent lung. A median of around 57 of the top 100 tumor clones were detected in paired uninvolved adjacent lung, and around 30 of these tumor clones were also found among the top 100 clones of the paired uninvolved adjacent lung. Because of the exploratory design, TCR variables were selected using unadjusted p-values without false-discovery rate correction. Higher blood T cell density associated with longer overall survival, while higher adjacent-lung clonality associated with shorter survival.

TCR beta CDR3 regions were sequenced from DNA using the immunoSEQ Assay. The study's own analysis went as follows. T cell density was computed as TCR beta template counts normalized to usable DNA estimated by amplifying housekeeping genes. The preseqR package was used to estimate richness by extrapolating to 400,000 templates for PBMC samples and to 120,000 templates for tissue samples. Clonality was taken to be one minus Pielou's evenness. Differential abundance testing on productive amino-acid clonotypes, with a minimum total count of 5 and an alpha of 0.1, was used to identify tissue-enriched TCRs. The Jaccard Index and the Morisita Overlap Index were used to measure how much the repertoires overlapped between compartments. TCR beta CDR3s were clustered by GLIPH together with public tetramer-defined viral CDR3s, and at least three viral sequences plus V-gene enrichment were required for viral motifs. TCRdb retrieved this table from immuneACCESS and kept in-frame rearrangements only. Not all clones are present; in checked studies, unresolved V genes account for under half, and no reason is known for the remainder. That table is the source of V, J and clone size, and D and trimming were worked out from the DNA. For this sample the table gives about 130,000 clones, of which around 89% were detected only once. Around 1.8% of the sample is in the top ten clones.

At diagnosis, tumor, uninvolved tumor-adjacent lung and peripheral blood were collected and then preserved as a mix of FFPE and fresh-frozen material. Blood samples were analyzed as peripheral blood mononuclear cells for TCR repertoire profiling. The clonotype comes from a female donor older than 55 with stage I lung adenocarcinoma. The sequence links TRBV7-2 to TRBJ1-1, and 10 junctional nucleotides match TRBD1. The sequences come from peripheral blood, collected before any cancer treatment. The bases read TGTGCCAGCAGCTTAAGGGACAGGGGTTGGGCCCTGAACACTGAAGCTTTCTTT. The translation is CASSLRDRGWALNTEAFF.